These 26 T cell receptor beta chains were sequenced from one sample in a study of T cell changes during pregnancy in multiple sclerosis. The method was immunoSEQ multiplex PCR; TCRdb's version includes in-frame clones alone and lacks a portion of them. Among roughly 110,000 clones listed, roughly nine tenths were seen once. Sequences were derived from peripheral blood, sampled before pregnancy. These receptors came from a female donor with multiple sclerosis, enrolled in a pregnancy study.

This sequence joins TRBV19 and TRBJ1-1, with a tentative D call TRBD1 (5 bases). Germline V gene lookup returns CDR1 LNHDA and CDR2 SQIVND (reference sequence). This CDR3 is built from 16 residues. Trimming stripped 5 bases from V and 3 bases from J, with 19 bases between. CDR3 bases: TGTGCCAGTAGTGCCTCGGGGGGAGTTAAGGACACTGAAGCTTTCTTT. Amino acids: CASSASGGVKDTEAFF.

The chain links TRBV30 to TRBJ2-7; TRBD2 matches at 8 bases. This CDR3 has 12 amino acids. Unmatched junction bases numbered 6, after V lost 8 bases and J lost 3 bases. CDR1 GTSNPN and CDR2 SVGIG come from the germline V gene (reference sequence). CDR3 nucleotides: TGTGCCAGCTCGAGCGGGAGCTACGAGCAGTACTTC. Its protein is CASSSGSYEQYF.

The chain carries TRBV30 and TRBJ2-1; the match to TRBD2 covers 13 bases. Germline CDR1 reads GTSNPN; CDR2 reads SVGIG (reference sequence). J lost 10 bases, V lost 4 bases, and 10 bases had no gene match. This CDR3 contains 15 residues. The CDR3 spells CAWNPLAGGPGEQFF. The CDR3, as DNA: TGTGCCTGGAACCCACTAGCGGGAGGGCCAGGGGAGCAGTTCTTC.

V gene TRBV6-1 combines with J gene TRBJ2-2, with D possibly matching TRBD1 (6 bases). Germline V gives CDR1 MNHNS, CDR2 SASEGT. Deletions cut 4 bases from V and 4 bases from J, with 10 bases between. The CDR3 covers 14 residues. Here the CDR3 reads CASSVIRGTGELFF. The CDR3 bases are TGTGCCAGCAGTGTCATCAGGGGCACCGGGGAGCTGTTTTTT.

The CDR3 spells CASSDSAGAPDTQYF. The CDR3 DNA follows: TGCGCCAGCAGTGACTCGGCGGGAGCCCCAGATACGCAGTATTTT. V gene TRBV10-2 combines with J gene TRBJ2-3; the match to TRBD2 covers 7 bases. The CDR3 totals 15 residues. The V gene end was trimmed by 3 bases and the J gene end by 4 bases; junction bases not matched to a gene: 7. In germline, CDR1 is WSHSY, CDR2 SAAADI.

The chain is built from TRBV18 and TRBJ1-2, with 8 bases matching TRBD1. The CDR3 covers 15 residues. Per germline, CDR1 KGHSH and CDR2 LQKENI. V shed 3 bases, J shed 3 bases, and the junction held 6 bases outside the gene matches. CDR3 sequence (DNA): TGTGCCAGCTCACCGACGGGACAGGTCTACTATGGCTACACCTTC. The encoded protein is CASSPTGQVYYGYTF.

The gene calls are TRBV6-1 and TRBJ1-4; 10 bases fit TRBD1. Per germline, CDR1 MNHNS and CDR2 SASEGT. J gave up 6 bases and V 6 bases, and 4 bases lay outside the gene matches. This CDR3 is built from 14 residues. The CDR3 sequence is CASSGQGDYEKLFF. The CDR3 DNA reads TGTGCCAGCAGCGGACAGGGGGATTATGAAAAACTGTTTTTT.

This clone was recorded once. This sequence joins TRBV6-1 and TRBJ1-2; D remains unclear. Germline V CDR1 and CDR2: MNHNS, SASEGT. The CDR3 extends over 16 amino acids. Trimming cost V 0 bases and J 1 base, with 12 bases left between them. The CDR3 sequence is CASSEARTGSNYGYTF. Here the CDR3 DNA reads TGTGCCAGCAGTGAAGCACGGACTGGGAGTAACTATGGCTACACCTTC.

The rearrangement links TRBV11-2 to TRBJ2-1, with D unresolved. The CDR3 extends over 11 amino acids. Deletions cut 7 bases from V and 7 bases from J, with 8 bases between. The germline V gene has CDR1 SGHAT and CDR2 FQNNGV. The CDR3 nucleotides are TGTGCCAGCACTAGTGGGAATGAGCAGTTCTTC. It encodes CASTSGNEQFF.

The V call is TRBV12-5, the J call TRBJ1-5, with 7 bases fitting TRBD1. Per the germline V gene, CDR1 is LGHNT and CDR2 is FRNRAP. The CDR3 is 19 amino acids. V lost 0 bases to trimming and J lost 2 bases; unmatched junction nucleotides: 13. The CDR3 spells CASGLVAVAGGEGNQPQHF. Here the CDR3 DNA reads TGTGCTAGTGGTTTGGTAGCGGTAGCAGGGGGAGAGGGCAATCAGCCCCAGCATTTT.

The chain is built from TRBV10-3 and TRBJ2-3; tentatively, D is TRBD2 (7 bases). V was shortened by 6 bases and J by 3 bases, with 13 bases between the two germline ends. Germline CDR1 reads ENHRY; CDR2 reads SYGVKD. The CDR3 runs 14 residues. DNA of the CDR3: TGTGCCATCAGGGGGGGCGGGAGTACAGATACGCAGTATTTT. Protein: CAIRGGGSTDTQYF.

CDR3 amino acids: CATSRSTSGGVQQFF. DNA of the CDR3: TGTGCCACCAGCAGGAGTACTAGCGGGGGGGTACAGCAGTTCTTC. V gene TRBV15 combines with J gene TRBJ2-1, with 13 bases aligning to TRBD2. The CDR3 is 15 residues long. J gave up 11 bases and V 3 bases, and 7 bases lay outside the gene matches. Germline V gene sequence: CDR1 LNHNV, CDR2 YYDKDF (reference sequence). Drawing the rest from reference TRBV15 and TRBJ2-1, the complete variable domain is DAMVIQNPRYQVTQFGKPVTLSCSQTLNHNVMYWYQQKSSQAPKLLFHYYDKDFNNEADTPDNFQSRRPNTSFCFLDIRSPGLGDTAMYLCATSRSTSGGVQQFFGPGTRLTVL.

The V call is TRBV9, the J call TRBJ1-1; 9 bases agree with TRBD1. Germline V gives CDR1 SGDLS, CDR2 YYNGEE. The CDR3 consists of 15 residues. J lost 4 bases, V lost 0 bases, and 4 bases had no gene match. The CDR3 DNA reads TGTGCCAGCAGCGTAGCAGGGACAGGGCCCACTGAAGCTTTCTTT. Its protein is CASSVAGTGPTEAFF.

The CDR3 DNA is TGTGCCAGTAGTACCCACTACGGTGTAGGGGCGGCAGAGAAGTCTGGAAACACCATATATTTT. This encodes CASSTHYGVGAAEKSGNTIYF. The chain joins TRBV19 to TRBJ1-3; D possibly corresponds to TRBD1 (5 bases). The CDR3 length is 21 residues. V was cut by 4 bases and J by 1 base, with 29 bases left in between. Germline CDR1 reads LNHDA; CDR2 reads SQIVND (reference sequence).

The chain employs TRBV7-5 and TRBJ1-2; the table gives TRBD1 as D, unverified against the DNA. TRBV7-5 corresponds to a pseudogene. This CDR3 contains 15 residues. CDR3 sequence: CARSLQDRTFYGYTF. CDR3 in DNA: TGTGCCAGAAGCTTACAGGACAGGACTTTCTATGGCTACACCTTC.

The V call is TRBV13, the J call TRBJ1-2, with 9 bases that match TRBD1. Germline V lookup: CDR1 PRHDT, CDR2 FYEKMQ (reference sequence). The junction had 6 bases not matched to a gene; V was cut back by 5 bases and J by 2 bases. The CDR3 has 15 residues. CDR3 in amino acids: CASSEDRGTNYGYTF. The CDR3 DNA sequence: TGTGCCAGCAGCGAGGACAGGGGTACGAACTATGGCTACACCTTC. Supplemented by reference TRBV13 and TRBJ1-2, the full variable domain reads AAGVIQSPRHLIKEKRETATLKCYPIPRHDTVYWYQQGPGQDPQFLISFYEKMQSDKGSIPDRFSAQQFSDYHSELNMSSLELGDSALYFCASSEDRGTNYGYTFGSGTRLTVV.

J is TRBJ1-1 and V is TRBV19; 9 bases agree with TRBD1. Germline values: CDR1 LNHDA, CDR2 SQIVND (reference sequence). This CDR3 contains 16 residues. V was clipped by 5 bases and J by 0 bases; unmatched bases: 7. CDR3 in amino acids: CASSLRTGALNTEAFF. In DNA, the CDR3 is TGTGCCAGTAGTCTACGGACAGGGGCCTTGAACACTGAAGCTTTCTTT.

The chain combines TRBV6-1 with TRBJ2-1, with 10 bases aligning to TRBD2. CDR3 size: 14 residues. Trimming took 2 bases from V and 10 from J; bases not matched to a gene: 5. CDR1 is MNHNS, CDR2 SASEGT, per germline. The CDR3 spells CASSELAGAGEQFF. As DNA, the CDR3 is TGTGCCAGCAGTGAACTAGCGGGAGCTGGGGAGCAGTTCTTC.

The chain joins TRBV28 to TRBJ2-7; D perhaps matches TRBD1 (5 bases). Looked up from germline, CDR1 is MDHEN and CDR2 is SYDVKM. V lost 1 base, J lost 4 bases, and 5 bases lay in between. The CDR3 runs to 12 residues. Written as DNA, the CDR3 is TGTGCCAGCAGTTTATCAGGGTACGAGCAGTACTTC. Translating gives CASSLSGYEQYF.

The rearrangement links TRBV12-5 to TRBJ1-1; 9 bases are a match to TRBD1. Unmatched junction bases numbered 25, after V lost 1 base and J lost 1 base. Per germline, CDR1 LGHNT and CDR2 FRNRAP. This CDR3 is built from 23 residues. This chain's CDR3 is CASGLDSKKVTGQGGGANTEAFF. DNA for the CDR3: TGTGCTAGTGGTTTGGACTCGAAAAAGGTAACGGGACAGGGAGGTGGGGCGAACACTGAAGCTTTCTTT.

This clone showed up just once. The chain uses TRBV12-5 and TRBJ1-3, with no clear D. Germline-derived CDR1 and CDR2 are LGHNT and FRNRAP. This CDR3 is built from 13 residues. Trimming shortened V by 6 bases and J by 9 bases, and 15 bases separated the two germline ends. The CDR3, as DNA: TGTGCTAGTGGCCCTTCTTCGGGTAGCACCATATATTTT. Amino acid sequence: CASGPSSGSTIYF. Complete variable domain (other parts from reference TRBV12-5 and TRBJ1-3): DARVTQTPRHKVTEMGQEVTMRCQPILGHNTVFWYRQTMMQGLELLAYFRNRAPLDDSGMPKDRFSAEMPDATLATLKIQPSEPRDSAVYFCASGPSSGSTIYFGEGSWLTVV.

As regards this clone: The same CDR3 can be traced to other DNA sequences in this sample. V usage is TRBV5-1 and J usage is TRBJ2-1, with 10 bases matching TRBD2. The CDR3 has 14 residues. Germline V CDR1 and CDR2: SGHRS, YFSETQ. With V trimmed by 2 bases and J by 6 bases, 2 bases remained unmatched. The CDR3, as DNA: TGCGCCAGCAGCTTAACTAGCGGGGTCAATGAGCAGTTCTTC. It codes for CASSLTSGVNEQFF.

V gene TRBV6-6 combines with J gene TRBJ1-5, with D possibly TRBD1 on 5 matching bases. Trimming took 4 bases from V and 0 from J, leaving 13 bases between them. Per the germline V gene, CDR1 is MNHNY and CDR2 is SVGAGI (reference sequence). The CDR3 has 16 residues. The CDR3 DNA follows: TGTGCCAGCAGTTTTACAGGATCAAATAGCAATCAGCCCCAGCATTTT. Translated: CASSFTGSNSNQPQHF.

The CDR3 DNA follows: TGTGCCAGCAGCGTAGAAAAGAGCGGCGAGCAGTTCTTC. Translated: CASSVEKSGEQFF. The chain employs TRBV9 and TRBJ2-1; TRBD2 is a possible D gene (5 bases). Germline V lookup: CDR1 SGDLS, CDR2 YYNGEE. The CDR3 contains 13 residues. V lost 0 bases to trimming and J lost 10 bases, with 11 bases between them.

V and J are TRBV7-3 and TRBJ2-3, with 8 bases fitting TRBD2. The germline CDR1 and CDR2 sequences are SGHTA and FQGTGA. V was pared by 3 bases and J by 4 bases, with 9 bases of the junction left unmatched. This CDR3 region has 16 residues. The CDR3 loop is CASSLLAGHGADTQYF. CDR3 nucleotides: TGTGCCAGCAGCTTGCTAGCGGGCCACGGGGCAGATACGCAGTATTTT. The whole variable domain, filled in from reference TRBV7-3 and TRBJ2-3, reads GAGVSQTPSNKVTEKGKYVELRCDPISGHTALYWYRQSLGQGPEFLIYFQGTGAADDSGLPNDRFFAVRPEGSVSTLKIQRTERGDSAVYLCASSLLAGHGADTQYFGPGTRLTVL.

The V gene is TRBV30, the J gene TRBJ2-1; TRBD2 matches 9 bases. CDR3 length: 19 amino acids. The germline gives CDR1 GTSNPN, CDR2 SVGIG (reference sequence). V gave up 4 bases and J gave up 5 bases; unmatched junction bases: 21. The chain's CDR3 is CAWMLAGVSRLFRHNEQFF. The CDR3 coding sequence is TGTGCCTGGATGTTAGCGGGAGTCTCCCGGTTGTTTAGGCACAATGAGCAGTTCTTC.